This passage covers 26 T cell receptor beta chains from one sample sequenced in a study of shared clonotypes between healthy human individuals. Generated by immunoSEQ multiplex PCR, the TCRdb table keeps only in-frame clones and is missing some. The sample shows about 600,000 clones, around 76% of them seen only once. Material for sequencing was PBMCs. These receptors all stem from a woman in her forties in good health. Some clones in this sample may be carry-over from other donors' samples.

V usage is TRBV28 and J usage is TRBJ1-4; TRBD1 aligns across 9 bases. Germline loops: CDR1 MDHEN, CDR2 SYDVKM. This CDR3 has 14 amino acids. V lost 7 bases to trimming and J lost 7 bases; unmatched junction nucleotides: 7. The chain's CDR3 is CASNTGGRSEKLFF. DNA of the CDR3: TGTGCCAGCAATACAGGGGGCAGGAGTGAAAAACTGTTTTTT.

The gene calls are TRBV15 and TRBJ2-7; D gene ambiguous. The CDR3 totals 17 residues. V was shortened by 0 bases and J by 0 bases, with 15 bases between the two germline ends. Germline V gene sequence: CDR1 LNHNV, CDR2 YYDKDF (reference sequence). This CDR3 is CATSRDGMGTFSYEQYF. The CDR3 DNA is TGTGCCACCAGCAGAGATGGTATGGGCACTTTCTCCTACGAGCAGTACTTC.

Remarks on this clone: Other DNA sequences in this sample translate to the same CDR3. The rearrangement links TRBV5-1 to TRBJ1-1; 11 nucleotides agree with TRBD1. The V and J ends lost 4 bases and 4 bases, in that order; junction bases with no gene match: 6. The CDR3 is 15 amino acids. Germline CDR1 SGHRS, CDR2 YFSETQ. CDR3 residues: CASSKGQGAGTEAFF. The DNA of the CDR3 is TGCGCCAGCAGCAAAGGACAGGGGGCTGGCACTGAAGCTTTCTTT.

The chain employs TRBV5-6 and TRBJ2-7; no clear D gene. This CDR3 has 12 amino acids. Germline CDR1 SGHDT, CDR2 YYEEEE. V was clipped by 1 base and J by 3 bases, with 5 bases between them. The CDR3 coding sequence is TGTGCCAGCAGCTTGAACCACTACGAGCAGTACTTC. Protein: CASSLNHYEQYF.

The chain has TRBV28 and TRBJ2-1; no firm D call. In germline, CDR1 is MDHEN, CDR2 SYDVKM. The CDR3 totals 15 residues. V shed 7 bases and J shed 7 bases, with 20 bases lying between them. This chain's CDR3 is CASNAVSKMLNEQFF. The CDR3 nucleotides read TGTGCCAGCAATGCTGTTAGTAAAATGCTTAATGAGCAGTTCTTC.

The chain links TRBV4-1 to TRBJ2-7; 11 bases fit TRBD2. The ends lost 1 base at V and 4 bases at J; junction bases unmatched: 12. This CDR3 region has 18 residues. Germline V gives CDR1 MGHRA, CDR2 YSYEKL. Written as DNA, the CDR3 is TGCGCCAGCAGCCAAGCCCACCTCACTAGCGGGAGTGGATACGAGCAGTACTTC. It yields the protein CASSQAHLTSGSGYEQYF.

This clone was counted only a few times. DNA for the CDR3: TGCGCCAGCAGCTTCTCAGGACCTCTTTATGGCTACACCTTC. Amino acids: CASSFSGPLYGYTF. The V call is TRBV5-1, the J call TRBJ1-2; D is uncertain. Germline V gene lookup returns CDR1 SGHRS and CDR2 YFSETQ. The CDR3 is 14 residues long. Trimming cost V 2 bases and J 5 bases, with 13 bases left between them.

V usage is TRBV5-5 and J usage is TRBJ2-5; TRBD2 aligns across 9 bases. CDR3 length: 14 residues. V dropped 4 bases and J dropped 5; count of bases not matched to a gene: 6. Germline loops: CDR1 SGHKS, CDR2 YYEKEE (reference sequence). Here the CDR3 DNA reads TGTGCCAGCAGCACCGGGACTAGCCTGGAGACCCAGTACTTC. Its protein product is CASSTGTSLETQYF.

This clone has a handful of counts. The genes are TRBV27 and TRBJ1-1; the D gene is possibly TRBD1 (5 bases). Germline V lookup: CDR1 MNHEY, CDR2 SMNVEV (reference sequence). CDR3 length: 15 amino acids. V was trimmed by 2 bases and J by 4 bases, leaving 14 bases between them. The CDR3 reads CASSLGGGWTTEAFF. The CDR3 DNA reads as TGTGCCAGCAGTTTAGGCGGGGGATGGACCACTGAAGCTTTCTTT.

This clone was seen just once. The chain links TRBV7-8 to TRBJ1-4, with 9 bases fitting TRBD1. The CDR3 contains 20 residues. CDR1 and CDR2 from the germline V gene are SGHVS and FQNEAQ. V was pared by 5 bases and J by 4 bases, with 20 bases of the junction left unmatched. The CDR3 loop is CASSLLRMGQGGRINEKLFF. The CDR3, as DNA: TGTGCCAGCAGCCTGCTCAGAATGGGACAGGGAGGACGGATTAATGAAAAACTGTTTTTT.

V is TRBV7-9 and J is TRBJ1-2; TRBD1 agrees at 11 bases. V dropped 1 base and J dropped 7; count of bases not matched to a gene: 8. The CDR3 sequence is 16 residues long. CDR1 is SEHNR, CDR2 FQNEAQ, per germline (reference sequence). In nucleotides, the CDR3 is TGTGCCAGCAGCTTAGGTCTGGGACAGGGGGTAACTGGCTACACCTTC. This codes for CASSLGLGQGVTGYTF.

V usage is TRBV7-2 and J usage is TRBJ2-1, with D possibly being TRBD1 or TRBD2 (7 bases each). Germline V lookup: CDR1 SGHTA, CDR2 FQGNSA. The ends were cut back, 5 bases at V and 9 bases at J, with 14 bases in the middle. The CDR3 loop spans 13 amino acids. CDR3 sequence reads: CASSLQGEGEQFF. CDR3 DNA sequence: TGTGCCAGCAGCCTTCAGGGGGAGGGTGAGCAGTTCTTC.

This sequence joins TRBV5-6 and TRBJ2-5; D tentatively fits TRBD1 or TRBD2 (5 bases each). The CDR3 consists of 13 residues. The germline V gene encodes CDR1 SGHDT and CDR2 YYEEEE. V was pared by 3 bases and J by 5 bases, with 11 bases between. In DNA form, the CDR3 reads TGTGCCAGCAGCTACGGGACGGGGGAGACCCAGTACTTC. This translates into CASSYGTGETQYF. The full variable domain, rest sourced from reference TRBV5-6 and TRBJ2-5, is DAGVTQSPTHLIKTRGQQVTLRCSPKSGHDTVSWYQQALGQGPQFIFQYYEEEERQRGNFPDRFSGHQFPNYSSELNVNALLLGDSALYLCASSYGTGETQYFGPGTRLLVL.

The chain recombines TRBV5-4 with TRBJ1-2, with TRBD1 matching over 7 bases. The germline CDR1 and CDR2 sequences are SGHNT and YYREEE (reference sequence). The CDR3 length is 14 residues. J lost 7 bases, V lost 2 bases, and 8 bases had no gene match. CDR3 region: CASSFDRAALGYTF. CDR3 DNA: TGTGCCAGCAGCTTCGACAGGGCCGCCCTTGGCTACACCTTC. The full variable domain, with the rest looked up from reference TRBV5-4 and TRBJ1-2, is ETGVTQSPTHLIKTRGQQVTLRCSSQSGHNTVSWYQQALGQGPQFIFQYYREEENGRGNFPPRFSGLQFPNYSSELNVNALELDDSALYLCASSFDRAALGYTFGSGTRLTVV.

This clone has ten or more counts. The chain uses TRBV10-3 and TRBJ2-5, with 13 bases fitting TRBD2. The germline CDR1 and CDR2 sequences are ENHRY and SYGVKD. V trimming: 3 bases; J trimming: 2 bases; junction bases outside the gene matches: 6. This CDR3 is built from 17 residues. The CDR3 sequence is CAISEGLAGVGQETQYF. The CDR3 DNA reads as TGTGCCATCAGTGAAGGACTAGCGGGAGTAGGGCAAGAGACCCAGTACTTC.

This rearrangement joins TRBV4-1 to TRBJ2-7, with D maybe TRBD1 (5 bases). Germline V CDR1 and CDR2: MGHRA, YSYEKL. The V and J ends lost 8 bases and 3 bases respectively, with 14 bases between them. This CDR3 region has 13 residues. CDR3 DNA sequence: TGCGCCAGCGGACCCCCAGGGCTCTACGAGCAGTACTTC. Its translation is CASGPPGLYEQYF.

CDR3 protein: CASSARERARGEQFF. In DNA form, the CDR3 reads TGTGCCAGCAGCGCCCGGGAGCGGGCCAGGGGTGAGCAGTTCTTC. The J gene is TRBJ2-1, the V gene TRBV9; the D call may be TRBD1 or TRBD2 (6 bases each). V was trimmed by 3 bases and J by 9 bases, leaving 19 bases between them. From germline, CDR1 is SGDLS and CDR2 YYNGEE. The CDR3 length is 15 residues.

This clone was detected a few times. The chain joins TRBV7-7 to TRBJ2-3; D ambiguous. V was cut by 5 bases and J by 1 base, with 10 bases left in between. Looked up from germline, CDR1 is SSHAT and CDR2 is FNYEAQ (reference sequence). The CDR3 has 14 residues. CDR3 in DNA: TGTGCCAGCAGCATTAGAGTTGGCACAGATACGCAGTATTTT. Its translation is CASSIRVGTDTQYF.

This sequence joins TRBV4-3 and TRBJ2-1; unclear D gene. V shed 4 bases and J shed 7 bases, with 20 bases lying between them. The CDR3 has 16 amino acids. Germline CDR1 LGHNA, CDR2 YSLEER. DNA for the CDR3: TGCGCCAGCAGCCGAAGCAGATCCCAAAGAGGTAATGAGCAGTTCTTC. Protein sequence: CASSRSRSQRGNEQFF.

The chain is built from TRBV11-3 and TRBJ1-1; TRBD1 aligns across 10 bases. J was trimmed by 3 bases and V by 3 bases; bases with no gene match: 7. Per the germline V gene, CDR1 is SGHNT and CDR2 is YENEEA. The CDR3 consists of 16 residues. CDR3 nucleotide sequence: TGTGCCAGCAGCTTGGGGACAGGGGTTGAGGACACTGAAGCTTTCTTT. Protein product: CASSLGTGVEDTEAFF.

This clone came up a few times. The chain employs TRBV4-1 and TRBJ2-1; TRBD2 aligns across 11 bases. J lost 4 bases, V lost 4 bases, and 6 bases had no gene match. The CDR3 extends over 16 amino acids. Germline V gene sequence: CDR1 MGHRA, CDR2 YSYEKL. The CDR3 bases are TGCGCCAGCAGCCGACTAGCGGGGACCCCGTACAATGAGCAGTTCTTC. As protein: CASSRLAGTPYNEQFF.

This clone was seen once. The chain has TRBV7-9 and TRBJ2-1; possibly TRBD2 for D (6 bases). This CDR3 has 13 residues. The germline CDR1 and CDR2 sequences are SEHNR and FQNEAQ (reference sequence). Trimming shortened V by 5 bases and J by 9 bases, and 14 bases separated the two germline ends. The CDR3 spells CASSLGRDSEQFF. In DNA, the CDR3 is TGTGCCAGCAGCCTGGGGCGGGATAGTGAGCAGTTCTTC.

CDR3 nucleotides: TGTGCCAGCAGTTTATGCTCAGTCGTCGTGACAGCGACAAGGGGAATGGACACCGGGGAGCTGTTTTTT. Amino acids: CASSLCSVVVTATRGMDTGELFF. The chain couples TRBV28 to TRBJ2-2, with TRBD1 as a possible D gene (5 bases). The length of the CDR3 is 23 residues. Per the germline V gene, CDR1 is MDHEN and CDR2 is SYDVKM. Between the trimmed V and J ends, which lost 0 bases and 3 bases, there was a span of 32 bases.

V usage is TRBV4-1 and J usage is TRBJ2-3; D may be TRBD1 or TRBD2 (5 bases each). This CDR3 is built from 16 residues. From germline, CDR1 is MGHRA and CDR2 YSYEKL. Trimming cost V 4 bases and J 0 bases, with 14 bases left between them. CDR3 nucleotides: TGCGCCAGCAGCCCACCCGGGGCTCCGAGCACAGATACGCAGTATTTT. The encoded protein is CASSPPGAPSTDTQYF.

CDR3 nucleotides: TGTGCCATCAGTGACGCGGGGCAGCGGGGTGAAAAACTGTTTTTT. It encodes CAISDAGQRGEKLFF. V is TRBV10-3 and J is TRBJ1-4, with D perhaps TRBD1 (5 bases). The CDR3 totals 15 residues. With 3 bases removed from V and 7 bases from J, the gap between germline ends came to 15 bases. Germline V gene lookup returns CDR1 ENHRY and CDR2 SYGVKD.

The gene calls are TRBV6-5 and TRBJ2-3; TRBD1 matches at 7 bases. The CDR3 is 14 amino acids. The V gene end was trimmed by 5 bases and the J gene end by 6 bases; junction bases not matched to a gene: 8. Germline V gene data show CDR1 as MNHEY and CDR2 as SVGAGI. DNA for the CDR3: TGTGCCAGCAGTCTTGTCGGGACAGCCGATACGCAGTATTTT. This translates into CASSLVGTADTQYF.